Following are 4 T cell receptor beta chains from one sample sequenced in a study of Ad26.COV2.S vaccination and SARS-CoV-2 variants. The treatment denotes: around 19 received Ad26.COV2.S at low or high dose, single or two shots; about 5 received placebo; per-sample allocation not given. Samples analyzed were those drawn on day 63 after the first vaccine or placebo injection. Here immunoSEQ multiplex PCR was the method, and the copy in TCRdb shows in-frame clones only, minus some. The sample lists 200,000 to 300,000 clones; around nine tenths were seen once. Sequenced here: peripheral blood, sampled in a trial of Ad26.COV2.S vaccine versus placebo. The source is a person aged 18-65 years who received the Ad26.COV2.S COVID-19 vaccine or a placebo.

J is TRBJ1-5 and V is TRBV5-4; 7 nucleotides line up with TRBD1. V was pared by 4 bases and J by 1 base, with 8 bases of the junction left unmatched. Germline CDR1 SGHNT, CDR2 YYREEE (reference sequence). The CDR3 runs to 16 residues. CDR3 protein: CASSIYRGTSNQPQHF. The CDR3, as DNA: TGTGCCAGCAGCATATACAGGGGTACGAGCAATCAGCCCCAGCATTTT.

CDR3 region: CASSLRPPTGGYGYTF. The CDR3 nucleotides read TGCGCCAGCAGCTTGCGCCCTCCTACAGGGGGCTACGGCTACACCTTC. J is TRBJ1-2 and V is TRBV5-1; 9 bases map to TRBD1. Germline V gives CDR1 SGHRS, CDR2 YFSETQ. V trimming: 1 base; J trimming: 8 bases; junction bases outside the gene matches: 12. The CDR3 is 16 amino acids.

For the CDR3, the DNA is TGTGCCAGCAGTTTATCGCGGGGTTTGGGTGGGGAGTCACCCCTCCACTTT. Translation gives CASSLSRGLGGESPLHF. J is TRBJ1-6 and V is TRBV27; the D is unclear. The CDR3 sequence is 17 residues long. The V and J ends lost 0 bases and 10 bases respectively, with 19 bases between them. The germline gives CDR1 MNHEY, CDR2 SMNVEV (reference sequence).

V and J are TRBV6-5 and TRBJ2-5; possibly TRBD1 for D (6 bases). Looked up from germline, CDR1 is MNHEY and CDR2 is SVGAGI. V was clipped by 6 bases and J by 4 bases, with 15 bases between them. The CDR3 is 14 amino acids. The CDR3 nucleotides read TGTGCCAGCAGCCGGGACCAGGGGCTAGAGACCCAGTACTTC. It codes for CASSRDQGLETQYF.